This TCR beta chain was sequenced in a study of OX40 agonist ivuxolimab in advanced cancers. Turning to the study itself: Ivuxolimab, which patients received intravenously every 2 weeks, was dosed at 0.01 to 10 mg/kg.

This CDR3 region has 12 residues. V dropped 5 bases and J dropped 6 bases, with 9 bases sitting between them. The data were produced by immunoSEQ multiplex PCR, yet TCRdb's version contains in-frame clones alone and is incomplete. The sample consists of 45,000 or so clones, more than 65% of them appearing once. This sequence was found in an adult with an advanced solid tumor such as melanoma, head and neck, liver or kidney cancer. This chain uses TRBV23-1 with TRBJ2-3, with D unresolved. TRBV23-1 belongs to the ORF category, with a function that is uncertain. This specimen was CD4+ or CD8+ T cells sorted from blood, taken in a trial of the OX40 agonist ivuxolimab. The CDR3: CASSYIRDTQYF. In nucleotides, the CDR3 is TGCGCCAGCAGTTATATCAGGGATACGCAGTATTTT.